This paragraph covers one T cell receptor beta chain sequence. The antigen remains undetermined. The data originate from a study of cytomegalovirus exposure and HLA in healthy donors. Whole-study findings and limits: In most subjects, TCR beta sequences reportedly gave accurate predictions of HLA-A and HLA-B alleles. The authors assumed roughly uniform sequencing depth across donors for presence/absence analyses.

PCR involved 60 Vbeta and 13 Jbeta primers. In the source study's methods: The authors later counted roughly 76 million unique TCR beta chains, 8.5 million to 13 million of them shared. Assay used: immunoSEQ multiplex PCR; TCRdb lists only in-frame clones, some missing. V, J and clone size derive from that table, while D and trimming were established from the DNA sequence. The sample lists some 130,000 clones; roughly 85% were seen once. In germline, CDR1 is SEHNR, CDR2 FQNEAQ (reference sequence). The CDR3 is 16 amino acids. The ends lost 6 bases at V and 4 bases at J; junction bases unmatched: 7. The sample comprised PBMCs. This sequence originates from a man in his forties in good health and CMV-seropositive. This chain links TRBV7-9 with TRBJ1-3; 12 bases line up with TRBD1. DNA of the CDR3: TGTGCCAGCAGACCCGGGACAGGGGGCGCAGGAAACACCATATATTTT. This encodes CASRPGTGGAGNTIYF.